The present T cell receptor beta chain was sequenced within a study of CD8+ T cells in alopecia areata. This CDR3 comprises 17 residues. Germline V gene sequence: CDR1 MGHDK, CDR2 SYGVNS. V lost 5 bases, J lost 5 bases, and 17 bases stayed unmatched. The treatment: oral pan-JAK inhibitor, 5-10 mg twice daily. Findings and caveats of the study: Treatment with tofacitinib significantly lowered scalp clonality and reduced expanded CD8+ clones among the top 100.

Extracted from the samples, RNA was reverse transcribed into cDNA to serve as the sequencing template. The table came from immunoSEQ multiplex PCR; TCRdb's copy has only in-frame clones and leaves some out. In the table there are about 76,000 clones, approximately 29% of which are singletons. A few counts support this clone. Antigen specificity is unknown. The source is a human donor with alopecia areata. The specimen comprised CD8+ T cells sorted from blood, sampled at week 4, from a patient treated with tofacitinib. The J gene is TRBJ2-5, the V gene TRBV25-1, with 7 bases fitting TRBD2. The DNA of the CDR3 is TGTGCCAGCAGTCGGGGGGTCGAGAGCGCCGGTCGGGAGACCCAGTACTTC. Residues: CASSRGVESAGRETQYF. Together with reference TRBV25-1 and TRBJ2-5, the CDR3 gives the full variable domain: EADIYQTPRYLVIGTGKKITLECSQTMGHDKMYWYQQDPGMELHLIHYSYGVNSTEKGDLSSESTVSRIRTEHFPLTLESARPSHTSQYLCASSRGVESAGRETQYFGPGTRLLVL.